These 21 T cell receptor beta chains were sequenced from one sample in a study of blood T cell repertoires in COVID-19. Data came from immunoSEQ multiplex PCR; TCRdb stores just in-frame clones and leaves some out. The table records about 220,000 clones, roughly 85% of them present only once. Input material: peripheral blood. All receptors derive from a woman in her 70s with COVID-19, enrolled during active disease.

The chain combines TRBV7-9 with TRBJ2-1; possible D gene TRBD1, 6 bases. The ends were cut back, 0 bases at V and 9 bases at J, with 12 bases in the middle. The length of the CDR3 is 14 residues. Germline CDR1 is SEHNR and CDR2 is FQNEAQ (reference sequence). The CDR3 here is CASSLAHPRGEQFF. The CDR3 DNA reads TGTGCCAGCAGCTTAGCACACCCCAGGGGTGAGCAGTTCTTC.

V gene TRBV7-3 combines with J gene TRBJ1-1, with D uncertain. Germline CDR1 and CDR2: SGHTA and FQGTGA. The CDR3 spans 13 residues. The V end was cut by 2 bases, the J end by 1 base, with 5 bases between. The chain's CDR3 is CASSLQKNTEAFF. The CDR3 DNA is TGTGCCAGCAGCTTACAGAAGAACACTGAAGCTTTCTTT.

The rearrangement links TRBV21-1 to TRBJ2-5; whether TRBD1, the table's D call, matches the DNA was not checked. TRBV21-1 is described as a pseudogene. The CDR3 contains 16 residues. CDR3 region: CASSKLGTGVKETQYF. The CDR3 bases are TGTGCCAGCAGCAAATTGGGGACAGGGGTGAAAGAGACCCAGTACTTC.

This rearrangement joins TRBV4-3 to TRBJ2-5, with D maybe TRBD1 (6 bases). Germline loops: CDR1 LGHNA, CDR2 YSLEER. This CDR3 contains 16 residues. V lost 0 bases to trimming and J lost 7 bases, with 18 bases between them. DNA for the CDR3: TGCGCCAGCAGCCAAGATGCGAGGACAGCCCGCGGGACCCAGTACTTC. Translated: CASSQDARTARGTQYF.

This clone showed up just a few times. The V and J genes are TRBV7-9 and TRBJ1-4, with a possible D match to TRBD1 (5 bases). Germline loops: CDR1 SEHNR, CDR2 FQNEAQ (reference sequence). This CDR3 has 15 amino acids. V was pared by 4 bases and J by 0 bases, with 9 bases between. DNA for the CDR3: TGTGCCAGCAGCTCCGCGACAGCAACTAATGAAAAACTGTTTTTT. It translates to CASSSATATNEKLFF.

For this clone: The CDR3 ends on some other residue instead of the conserved phenylalanine or tryptophan, so this is likely a read error. Because the CDR3's place on the DNA is in doubt, the DNA is left out and the CDR3 is given as listed by TCRdb. V gene TRBV3-1 (or the pseudogene TRBV3-2) combines with J gene TRBJ1-1; the DNA was not compared with TRBD1, the D call given in the table. The CDR3 sequence runs 11 residues, both termini included. Germline V gene sequence: CDR1 LGHDT, CDR2 YNNKEL (reference sequence). CDR3 amino acids: CASSLLSTGID.

This clone was seen more than once but under ten times. The V and J genes are TRBV29-1 and TRBJ1-2; the match to TRBD1 covers 11 bases. The CDR3 consists of 13 residues. V gave up 7 bases and J gave up 8 bases; unmatched junction bases: 9. Germline V CDR1 and CDR2: SQVTM, ANQGSEA. As DNA, the CDR3 is TGCAGCGCCGGGACAGGGGGACCGGGGGGCTACACCTTC. Protein sequence: CSAGTGGPGGYTF.

The gene calls are TRBV19 and TRBJ2-7; the D gene is possibly TRBD1 (5 bases). V lost 0 bases and J lost 3, with 9 bases in between. The germline V gene has CDR1 LNHDA and CDR2 SQIVND (reference sequence). The CDR3 has 14 residues. The DNA of the CDR3 is TGTGCCAGTAGTATAGAGCCAGGGCGCTACGAGCAGTACTTC. This codes for CASSIEPGRYEQYF.

V is TRBV4-3 and J is TRBJ1-4, with D maybe TRBD1 (5 bases). Per germline, CDR1 LGHNA and CDR2 YSLEER. This CDR3 comprises 18 residues. The V end lost 4 bases, the J end lost 5 bases, and 23 bases lay between the germline ends. This CDR3 is CASSPAKARARANEKLFF. CDR3 DNA sequence: TGCGCCAGCAGCCCAGCCAAAGCTAGGGCCAGGGCGAATGAAAAACTGTTTTTT.

The genes are TRBV10-3 and TRBJ1-3; D remains unclear. Trimming shortened V by 0 bases and J by 0 bases, and 9 bases separated the two germline ends. CDR3 length equals 16 residues. The germline CDR1 and CDR2 sequences are ENHRY and SYGVKD. The CDR3 DNA follows: TGTGCCATCAGTGAGTCTCGGGTGCCCTCTGGAAACACCATATATTTT. Its translation: CAISESRVPSGNTIYF.

J is TRBJ2-5 and V is TRBV7-3; possible D gene TRBD2, 6 bases. The CDR3 has 17 amino acids. V was trimmed by 4 bases and J by 1 base, leaving 19 bases between them. In germline, CDR1 is SGHTA, CDR2 FQGTGA. The CDR3 nucleotides read TGTGCCAGCAGCTACGGTCGCGGGGCGTCGGGCCAAGAGACCCAGTACTTC. This encodes CASSYGRGASGQETQYF.

CDR3 sequence reads: CASSTNRGPNSPLHF. The DNA for the CDR3 is TGTGCCAGCAGTACCAACAGGGGACCAAATTCACCCCTCCACTTT. J is TRBJ1-6 and V is TRBV6-5; TRBD1 matches at 7 bases. V was pared by 5 bases and J by 7 bases, with 8 bases of the junction left unmatched. This CDR3 has 15 residues. CDR1 MNHEY and CDR2 SVGAGI come from the germline V gene.

The chain has TRBV9 and TRBJ1-5; perhaps TRBD1 as D (6 bases). Germline-derived CDR1 and CDR2 are SGDLS and YYNGEE. V shed 0 bases and J shed 5 bases, with 12 bases lying between them. The CDR3 is 15 amino acids. The chain's CDR3 is CASSVATGPDQPQHF. CDR3 DNA: TGTGCCAGCAGCGTAGCTACAGGGCCGGATCAGCCCCAGCATTTT. Looking up the rest from reference TRBV9 and TRBJ1-5 gives the full variable domain: DSGVTQTPKHLITATGQRVTLRCSPRSGDLSVYWYQQSLDQGLQFLIQYYNGEERAKGNILERFSAQQFPDLHSELNLSSLELGDSALYFCASSVATGPDQPQHFGDGTRLSIL.

V and J are TRBV4-2 and TRBJ1-3, with no clear D. V lost 3 bases to trimming and J lost 3 bases, with 12 bases between them. The CDR3 sequence is 15 residues long. Germline values: CDR1 LGHNA, CDR2 YNFKEQ. Written as DNA, the CDR3 is TGTGCCAGCAGCCACGGGGTGGAGGGTGGAAACACCATATATTTT. Protein: CASSHGVEGGNTIYF.

The gene calls are TRBV5-4 and TRBJ2-5, with D perhaps matching TRBD2 (6 bases). Trimming cost V 3 bases and J 3 bases, with 12 bases left between them. This CDR3 region has 14 residues. The germline CDR1 and CDR2 sequences are SGHNT and YYREEE (reference sequence). For the CDR3, the DNA is TGTGCCAGCAGCTCAGACCCGGGGGAAGAGACCCAGTACTTC. This gives the protein CASSSDPGEETQYF.

The chain has TRBV7-2 and TRBJ1-4; no definite D call. Germline V CDR1 and CDR2: SGHTA, FQGNSA. Trimming cost V 2 bases and J 4 bases, with 11 bases left between them. This CDR3 region has 15 residues. CDR3 sequence: CASSLLGGGNEKLFF. The CDR3 region has the DNA TGTGCCAGCAGCTTACTAGGAGGCGGTAATGAAAAACTGTTTTTT.

This chain uses TRBV19 with TRBJ2-7; D is undetermined. Germline CDR1 is LNHDA and CDR2 is SQIVND (reference sequence). The CDR3 length is 14 residues. Trimming removed 3 bases from V and 0 bases from J, with 9 bases in between. The CDR3 sequence: CASSMTAASYEQYF. CDR3 bases: TGTGCCAGTAGTATGACCGCGGCCTCCTACGAGCAGTACTTC.

The gene calls are TRBV19 and TRBJ1-1, with D perhaps TRBD1 (6 bases). Germline CDR1 and CDR2: LNHDA and SQIVND (reference sequence). V lost 9 bases and J 4 bases, leaving 21 bases between the germline ends. The CDR3 is made up of 15 amino acids. CDR3 loop: CASHSLLTGPTEAFF. The DNA for the CDR3 is TGTGCCAGCCATAGCCTCCTAACAGGGCCCACTGAAGCTTTCTTT.

V usage is TRBV4-3 and J usage is TRBJ1-4; possibly TRBD1 for D (6 bases). Germline CDR1 and CDR2: LGHNA and YSLEER. Trimming pared 2 bases from V and 10 bases from J, leaving 17 bases between. The CDR3 covers 15 residues. The CDR3 sequence is CASSQRQGNQGKLFF. DNA of the CDR3: TGCGCCAGCAGCCAACGCCAGGGGAATCAGGGAAAACTGTTTTTT.

V is TRBV7-2 and J is TRBJ1-4; TRBD1 matches 8 bases. The CDR3 loop spans 15 amino acids. With V trimmed by 7 bases and J by 5 bases, 9 bases remained unmatched. Germline-derived CDR1 and CDR2 are SGHTA and FQGNSA. The CDR3 nucleotides read TGTGCCAGCACTAAGGGGGGGACAGGCAATGAAAAACTGTTTTTT. This gives the protein CASTKGGTGNEKLFF.

The chain links TRBV6-5 to TRBJ2-7, with D possibly matching TRBD1 (5 bases). The CDR3 totals 13 residues. CDR1 and CDR2 from the germline V gene are MNHEY and SVGAGI. Deletions cut 9 bases from V and 3 bases from J, with 15 bases between. CDR3 loop: CASKTTGSYEQYF. Written as DNA, the CDR3 is TGTGCCAGTAAAACCACAGGAAGCTACGAGCAGTACTTC.